Below are 23 T cell receptor beta chains sequenced from a single sample in a study of OX40 agonist ivuxolimab in advanced cancers. Here immunoSEQ multiplex PCR was the method, and the copy in TCRdb shows in-frame clones only, minus some. The table shows about 45,000 clones, with 65% to 90% occurring only once. Sequenced material: CD4+ or CD8+ T cells sorted from blood, taken in a trial of the OX40 agonist ivuxolimab. All receptors come from an adult with an advanced solid tumor such as melanoma, head and neck, liver or kidney cancer.

The J gene is TRBJ2-7, the V gene TRBV18; perhaps TRBD1 as D (5 bases). V shed 3 bases and J shed 5 bases, with 11 bases lying between them. The V gene's germline CDR1 is KGHSH and CDR2 LQKENI. This CDR3 is 13 amino acids long. Written as DNA, the CDR3 is TGTGCCAGCTCACCGGGGCAGTTCGACGAGCAGTACTTC. Amino acid sequence: CASSPGQFDEQYF.

As concerns this clone: A junction boundary mismatches the germline segment, possibly from a read error. V is TRBV27 and J is TRBJ2-7; D unresolved. The CDR3 has 14 residues. Germline CDR1 is MNHEY and CDR2 is SMNVEV (reference sequence). As DNA, the CDR3 is TGTGCCGGCAGTTTAAGATTGGGGAACTACGAGCAGTACTTC. Protein: CAGSLRLGNYEQYF.

This sequence joins TRBV6-6 and TRBJ2-7; 11 bases align to TRBD1. V lost 8 bases to trimming and J lost 2 bases; unmatched junction nucleotides: 8. The CDR3 has 15 residues. Germline assignment: CDR1 MNHNY and CDR2 SVGAGI (reference sequence). The CDR3: CASRYGTGGTYEQYF. The CDR3 DNA sequence: TGTGCCAGCCGGTACGGGACAGGGGGTACCTACGAGCAGTACTTC.

The V call is TRBV7-9, the J call TRBJ2-1, with TRBD2 matching 12 bases. Per germline, CDR1 SEHNR and CDR2 FQNEAQ (reference sequence). V lost 4 bases to trimming and J lost 1 base; unmatched junction nucleotides: 11. CDR3 length equals 19 residues. This CDR3 reads CASSSGGRLAGGSYNEQFF. CDR3 bases: TGTGCCAGCAGCTCGGGGGGTCGGCTAGCGGGAGGGTCCTACAATGAGCAGTTCTTC.

This sequence joins TRBV12-5 and TRBJ1-2, with 8 bases identical to TRBD1. This CDR3 is built from 17 residues. Trimming cost V 0 bases and J 4 bases; bases outside gene matches: 10. The germline CDR1 and CDR2 sequences are LGHNT and FRNRAP. CDR3 amino acids: CASGLVLSQGASYGYTF. The CDR3 nucleotides are TGTGCTAGTGGTTTGGTACTGTCGCAGGGGGCGAGCTATGGCTACACCTTC.

V gene TRBV9 combines with J gene TRBJ2-7, with 8 bases lining up with TRBD2. The V and J ends lost 0 bases and 6 bases, in that order; junction bases with no gene match: 11. CDR1 and CDR2 from the germline V gene are SGDLS and YYNGEE. CDR3 size: 16 residues. In nucleotides, the CDR3 is TGTGCCAGCAGCGTAGGAACGGGAGGGCCTCAATCCGAGCAGTACTTC. Translation: CASSVGTGGPQSEQYF.

About this clone: A read error may account for a junction end that differs from germline. V usage is TRBV11-2 and J usage is TRBJ2-1; D is unresolved. CDR3 size: 11 residues. CDR1 is SGHAT and CDR2 is FQNNGV in the germline V gene. CDR3 sequence: CASSSNNEQFF. The DNA of the CDR3 is TGTGCCAGCAGCTCCAACAATGAGCAGTTCTTC.

The chain recombines TRBV6-5 with TRBJ2-7; D may be TRBD2 (7 bases). This CDR3 comprises 15 residues. Germline V gene data show CDR1 as MNHEY and CDR2 as SVGAGI. V was shortened by 2 bases and J by 6 bases, with 17 bases between the two germline ends. CDR3 bases: TGTGCCAGCAGTTACCTTCGGGGGGCGCAGGCCGAGCAGTACTTC. This encodes CASSYLRGAQAEQYF.

The chain joins TRBV7-9 to TRBJ2-1; D remains ambiguous. This CDR3 region has 14 residues. V shed 5 bases and J shed 0 bases, with 8 bases lying between them. CDR1 SEHNR and CDR2 FQNEAQ come from the germline V gene (reference sequence). The CDR3 protein is CASSPVSSYNEQFF. The CDR3 bases are TGTGCCAGCAGCCCTGTAAGCTCCTACAATGAGCAGTTCTTC.

J is TRBJ2-7 and V is TRBV18, with 7 bases aligning to TRBD1. The trim removed 5 bases at V and 4 bases at J, leaving 5 bases unmatched. CDR1 is KGHSH and CDR2 is LQKENI in the germline V gene. The CDR3 extends over 13 amino acids. In nucleotides, the CDR3 is TGTGCCAGCTCAACGGGACAGATTTACGAGCAGTACTTC. Translation gives CASSTGQIYEQYF.

This clone was observed a handful of times. The chain combines TRBV18 with TRBJ1-1; maybe TRBD1 (6 bases). The CDR3 runs to 16 residues. CDR1 and CDR2 (germline): KGHSH, LQKENI. Trimming pared 3 bases from V and 5 bases from J, leaving 19 bases between. The CDR3 spells CASSPTGTPYGTEAFF. The CDR3 DNA sequence: TGTGCCAGCTCACCCACCGGGACACCTTATGGGACTGAAGCTTTCTTT.

This chain uses TRBV5-1 with TRBJ2-2, with 8 bases identical to TRBD1. The CDR3 runs to 14 residues. V lost 7 bases to trimming and J lost 4 bases; unmatched junction nucleotides: 6. CDR1 is SGHRS and CDR2 is YFSETQ in the germline V gene. This chain's CDR3 is CASGFQGATGELFF. The CDR3 coding sequence is TGCGCCAGCGGATTCCAGGGGGCCACCGGGGAGCTGTTTTTT. Full variable domain (rest looked up from reference TRBV5-1 and TRBJ2-2): KAGVTQTPRYLIKTRGQQVTLSCSPISGHRSVSWYQQTPGQGLQFLFEYFSETQRNKGNFPGRFSGRQFSNSRSEMNVSTLELGDSALYLCASGFQGATGELFFGEGSRLTVL.

The chain is built from TRBV5-6 and TRBJ2-5; D is unresolved. The germline V gene encodes CDR1 SGHDT and CDR2 YYEEEE. The CDR3 runs 14 residues. V gave up 0 bases and J gave up 1 base, with 7 bases separating them. CDR3 nucleotide sequence: TGTGCCAGCAGCTTGGAAGGGCTCCAAGAGACCCAGTACTTC. Translated: CASSLEGLQETQYF.

This clone was detected once. V gene TRBV10-1 combines with J gene TRBJ1-4; tentative D call: TRBD1 (5 bases). The CDR3 contains 14 residues. The germline gives CDR1 WNHNN, CDR2 SYGVQD (reference sequence). Trimming removed 0 bases at V and 8 bases at J, with 10 bases between. The CDR3 nucleotides are TGCGCCAGCAGTGAGTCGAACAGGCCCGAAAAACTGTTTTTT. Its protein product is CASSESNRPEKLFF.

V gene TRBV5-5 combines with J gene TRBJ2-7; no definite D call. Germline values: CDR1 SGHKS, CDR2 YYEKEE (reference sequence). This CDR3 region has 13 residues. Trimming stripped 4 bases from V and 3 bases from J, with 11 bases between. The CDR3 DNA follows: TGTGCCAGCAGCCTGGACCAAGGCTACGAGCAGTACTTC. Encoded protein: CASSLDQGYEQYF.

In its sample, this clone was seen once. The chain joins TRBV6-6 to TRBJ2-7, with a possible D match to TRBD1 (6 bases). V gave up 3 bases and J gave up 2 bases, with 11 bases separating them. The length of the CDR3 is 14 residues. Germline V CDR1 and CDR2: MNHNY, SVGAGI (reference sequence). CDR3 in DNA: TGTGCCAGCAGTTATCCAGGGGATACCTACGAGCAGTACTTC. Its translation: CASSYPGDTYEQYF.

The gene calls are TRBV5-1 and TRBJ2-5, with 10 bases fitting TRBD1. The DNA matches TRBJ2-7 better at its end, which makes the J call doubtful. This CDR3 has 15 residues. Germline V lookup: CDR1 SGHRS, CDR2 YFSETQ. The CDR3 sequence: CASSLGGQGAYEQYF. CDR3 in DNA: TGCGCCAGCAGCTTGGGCGGACAGGGGGCCTACGAGCAGTACTTC.

This clone has a single count. The chain couples TRBV15 to TRBJ1-5, with 7 bases that match TRBD1. V lost 5 bases and J lost 3; bases outside the gene matches: 10. Germline CDR1 and CDR2: LNHNV and YYDKDF (reference sequence). This CDR3 has 16 amino acids. CDR3 sequence: CATSGTPGQFNQPQHF. The DNA for the CDR3 is TGTGCCACCAGCGGTACCCCGGGACAGTTCAATCAGCCCCAGCATTTT.

There are a few counts of this clone. The chain joins TRBV5-1 to TRBJ2-3, with a tentative D call TRBD1 (5 bases). The CDR3 totals 15 residues. Germline lookup yields CDR1 SGHRS and CDR2 YFSETQ. V was shortened by 0 bases and J by 2 bases, with 10 bases between the two germline ends. The DNA of the CDR3 is TGCGCCAGCAGCTTGGTTACAGGCCACACAGATACGCAGTATTTT. Amino acids: CASSLVTGHTDTQYF.

The rearrangement links TRBV5-1 to TRBJ1-3; D uncertain. CDR3 size: 13 residues. The germline V gene encodes CDR1 SGHRS and CDR2 YFSETQ. Trimming shortened V by 6 bases and J by 2 bases, and 9 bases separated the two germline ends. The chain's CDR3 is CASKADPGNTIYF. The DNA for the CDR3 is TGCGCCAGCAAGGCGGACCCTGGAAACACCATATATTTT. The complete variable domain, with remaining parts taken from reference TRBV5-1 and TRBJ1-3, reads KAGVTQTPRYLIKTRGQQVTLSCSPISGHRSVSWYQQTPGQGLQFLFEYFSETQRNKGNFPGRFSGRQFSNSRSEMNVSTLELGDSALYLCASKADPGNTIYFGEGSWLTVV.

The chain carries TRBV7-3 and TRBJ2-1; weak D call: TRBD1 (6 bases). The V end lost 5 bases, the J end lost 9 bases, and 14 bases lay between the germline ends. The CDR3 has 13 residues. The V gene's germline CDR1 is SGHTA and CDR2 FQGTGA. The CDR3 nucleotides are TGTGCCAGCAGCCCCACCCCAGGGGCTGAGCAGTTCTTC. Its translation: CASSPTPGAEQFF. Based on the CDR3 plus reference TRBV7-3 and TRBJ2-1, the full variable domain is GAGVSQTPSNKVTEKGKYVELRCDPISGHTALYWYRQSLGQGPEFLIYFQGTGAADDSGLPNDRFFAVRPEGSVSTLKIQRTERGDSAVYLCASSPTPGAEQFFGPGTRLTVL.

This chain connects TRBV18 to TRBJ2-7, with D tentatively TRBD1 (5 bases). The length of the CDR3 is 13 residues. Germline V gives CDR1 KGHSH, CDR2 LQKENI. The ends were cut back, 2 bases at V and 7 bases at J, with 12 bases in the middle. Here the CDR3 DNA reads TGTGCCAGCTCACCAGGCAGGGCAAGGGAGCAGTACTTC. Protein product: CASSPGRAREQYF.

The gene calls are TRBV7-2 and TRBJ2-7, with D perhaps TRBD1 (5 bases). The germline V gene has CDR1 SGHTA and CDR2 FQGNSA. Trimming shortened V by 5 bases and J by 3 bases, and 14 bases separated the two germline ends. The CDR3 covers 14 residues. Here the CDR3 reads CASSPGYGIYEQYF. The DNA for the CDR3 is TGTGCCAGCAGCCCAGGGTATGGTATCTACGAGCAGTACTTC.